One and the same sample provided the 7 T cell receptor beta chains below, sequenced in a study of CD8 T cells in ankylosing spondylitis. TCRdb reanalysed the 5' RACE reads using MiXCR and keeps one entry per CDR3 protein. The sample shows approximately 290,000 distinct CDR3 sequences, more than 20% of them seen only once. The sequencing sample was made of blood, either unsorted or a sorted T cell fraction (not recorded which). The receptor source for this set is a female donor with ankylosing spondylitis or in good health (not recorded which).

J is TRBJ2-1 and V is TRBV24-1, with D tentatively TRBD1 or TRBD2 (5 bases each). The V end lost 5 bases, the J end lost 7 bases, and 17 bases lay between the germline ends. Germline assignment: CDR1 KGHDR and CDR2 SFDVKD. This CDR3 region has 15 residues. The CDR3 bases are TGTGCCACCAGTGGAACTGGGATTTGGGGGAATGAGCAGTTCTTC. Translating gives CATSGTGIWGNEQFF.

This clonotype has only a few counts. The rearrangement uses TRBV7-2 and TRBJ2-3; 8 bases align to TRBD2. The CDR3 runs to 16 residues. The trim removed 5 bases at V and 4 bases at J, leaving 11 bases unmatched. Per germline, CDR1 SGHTA and CDR2 FQGNSA. In DNA, the CDR3 is TGTGCCAGCAGCCCGGGAGGGGGGAGGAGAGCAGATACGCAGTATTTT. Its protein product is CASSPGGGRRADTQYF.

This clonotype appeared a few times. The chain recombines TRBV7-9 with TRBJ2-3, with TRBD2 matching over 10 bases. This CDR3 is built from 14 residues. V lost 3 bases and J lost 5; bases outside the gene matches: 2. The V gene's germline CDR1 is SEHNR and CDR2 FQNEAQ (reference sequence). CDR3 sequence reads: CASSFASGRDTQYF. For the CDR3, the DNA is TGTGCCAGCAGCTTCGCTAGCGGGAGAGATACGCAGTATTTT.

This clonotype was counted between two and nine times. The chain recombines TRBV6-2 or TRBV6-3 with TRBJ2-7, with D possibly being TRBD1 (5 bases). Germline CDR1 MNHEY, CDR2 SVGEGT. This CDR3 is built from 16 residues. V was pared by 2 bases and J by 5 bases, with 19 bases between. CDR3 loop: CASSYVSGHPGHEQYF. DNA for the CDR3: TGTGCCAGCAGTTACGTCTCAGGACATCCCGGCCACGAGCAGTACTTC.

In this sample, this clonotype turned up many times. The chain recombines TRBV20-1 with TRBJ1-3, with 10 bases that match TRBD1. This CDR3 spans 16 amino acids. Germline V gives CDR1 DFQATT, CDR2 SNEGSKA (reference sequence). The trim removed 3 bases at V and 4 bases at J, leaving 9 bases unmatched. CDR3 sequence: CSASNSGQGIGNTIYF. The CDR3 nucleotides are TGCAGTGCTAGTAACTCGGGACAGGGGATCGGAAACACCATATATTTT.

The chain carries TRBV4-2 and TRBJ1-1; 9 nucleotides align to TRBD1. V lost 5 bases, J lost 4 bases, and 5 bases stayed unmatched. The germline V gene encodes CDR1 LGHNA and CDR2 YNFKEQ. This CDR3 comprises 14 residues. The CDR3 DNA is TGTGCCAGCAGCAGGGACAGGGTGGGCACTGAAGCTTTCTTT. Translation gives CASSRDRVGTEAFF.

This chain uses TRBV20-1 with TRBJ2-1, with D hard to call. The V and J ends lost 2 bases and 4 bases respectively, with 18 bases between them. The CDR3 sequence is 16 residues long. Germline values: CDR1 DFQATT, CDR2 SNEGSKA (reference sequence). For the CDR3, the DNA is TGCAGTGCTAGATTAACGACTCCCCTCAATTACAATGAGCAGTTCTTC. Its protein is CSARLTTPLNYNEQFF.